Presented here are 28 T cell receptor beta chains from one specimen sequenced in a study of blood T cell repertoires in COVID-19. The protocol was immunoSEQ multiplex PCR, while the TCRdb copy is restricted to in-frame clones and leaves out a portion. The table shows roughly 340,000 clones, with roughly 90% occurring only once. Source material: peripheral blood. These receptors all come from a woman in her 70s with COVID-19, enrolled during active disease.

The chain has TRBV7-8 and TRBJ1-2; the D gene is possibly TRBD1 (5 bases). The CDR3 consists of 12 residues. Deletions cut 5 bases from V and 7 bases from J, with 11 bases between. Germline CDR1 reads SGHVS; CDR2 reads FQNEAQ. CDR3 coding DNA: TGTGCCAGCAGCCCCGGAGGGGCTGGCTACACCTTC. As protein: CASSPGGAGYTF.

V and J are TRBV12-5 and TRBJ2-3, with D perhaps matching TRBD2 (6 bases). CDR3 size: 15 residues. Trimming cost V 2 bases and J 0 bases, with 9 bases left between them. Germline-derived CDR1 and CDR2 are LGHNT and FRNRAP. DNA of the CDR3: TGTGCTAGTGGTTTGACGACTAGGAGCACAGATACGCAGTATTTT. Amino acid sequence: CASGLTTRSTDTQYF.

The chain employs TRBV4-1 and TRBJ2-7; 11 nucleotides agree with TRBD1. The ends lost 3 bases at V and 1 base at J; junction bases unmatched: 2. The CDR3 runs to 15 residues. Per germline, CDR1 MGHRA and CDR2 YSYEKL. In DNA form, the CDR3 reads TGCGCCAGCAGCCAGGGACAGGGGGGGTCCTACGAGCAGTACTTC. It is translated as CASSQGQGGSYEQYF.

The genes are TRBV27 and TRBJ1-6; weak D call: TRBD1 (6 bases). CDR1 is MNHEY, CDR2 SMNVEV, per germline (reference sequence). This CDR3 contains 14 residues. Trimming removed 4 bases at V and 8 bases at J, with 12 bases between. The CDR3 nucleotides are TGTGCCAGCAGTTCTCGGCAGGGGTATTCACCCCTCCACTTT. Translated: CASSSRQGYSPLHF.

V gene TRBV30 combines with J gene TRBJ1-4, with D possibly being TRBD1 (6 bases). V lost 4 bases, J lost 4 bases, and 10 bases lay in between. Germline CDR1 and CDR2: GTSNPN and SVGIG (reference sequence). The CDR3 contains 13 residues. CDR3 residues: CAWNRDLNEKLFF. The CDR3 coding sequence is TGTGCCTGGAACAGGGACCTTAATGAAAAACTGTTTTTT.

CDR3 in DNA: TGTGCCAGCAGCGTTAGAGTAGAGGGTATTGAGCAGTTCTTC. Translating it yields CASSVRVEGIEQFF. The rearrangement joins TRBV11-2 to TRBJ2-1; D is possibly TRBD2 (5 bases). The V end was cut by 5 bases, the J end by 9 bases, with 17 bases between. This CDR3 comprises 14 residues. Germline CDR1 SGHAT, CDR2 FQNNGV.

The chain employs TRBV28 and TRBJ2-7, with TRBD1 identical over 10 bases. V gave up 6 bases and J gave up 0 bases; unmatched junction bases: 2. Germline V CDR1 and CDR2: MDHEN, SYDVKM. The CDR3 is 14 residues long. For the CDR3, the DNA is TGTGCCAGCAGCAGGGACAGGGGCTCCTACGAGCAGTACTTC. This translates into CASSRDRGSYEQYF.

The chain carries TRBV4-3 and TRBJ1-2, with 9 bases aligning to TRBD1. The CDR3 has 17 residues. V was clipped by 0 bases and J by 4 bases; unmatched bases: 9. Germline V gives CDR1 LGHNA, CDR2 YSLEER. DNA for the CDR3: TGCGCCAGCAGCCAAGATGAAAGGACAGGGGATTTCTATGGCTACACCTTC. Amino acids: CASSQDERTGDFYGYTF.

The V call is TRBV15, the J call TRBJ1-1, with 7 bases fitting TRBD1. Germline V gene data show CDR1 as LNHNV and CDR2 as YYDKDF (reference sequence). The CDR3 covers 14 residues. V was pared by 1 base and J by 5 bases, with 4 bases of the junction left unmatched. The CDR3 DNA sequence: TGTGCCACCAGCAGAGTCACACAGGGGACTGAAGCTTTCTTT. Protein product: CATSRVTQGTEAFF.

The rearrangement joins TRBV10-1 to TRBJ1-2; maybe TRBD1 (6 bases). The CDR3 extends over 14 amino acids. Trimming removed 6 bases at V and 3 bases at J, with 14 bases between. CDR1 is WNHNN, CDR2 SYGVQD, per germline (reference sequence). The CDR3, as DNA: TGCGCCAGCAGCCCCAGGACAGATGACTATGGCTACACCTTC. Amino acid sequence: CASSPRTDDYGYTF.

J is TRBJ1-2 and V is TRBV7-6; a weak D match, TRBD1 (6 bases). The germline V gene encodes CDR1 SGHVS and CDR2 FNYEAQ. The CDR3 spans 14 residues. V was clipped by 6 bases and J by 5 bases, with 16 bases between them. CDR3 region: CASSSTDRAYGYTF. The DNA for the CDR3 is TGTGCCAGCAGTTCAACGGACAGAGCATATGGCTACACCTTC.

The table lists this clone with a few counts. The sample contains more than one DNA sequence encoding this CDR3. The chain carries TRBV18 and TRBJ2-3, with D possibly TRBD1 on 6 matching bases. This CDR3 contains 15 residues. The germline V and J ends were trimmed by 0 bases and 0 bases, with 7 bases remaining between them. CDR1 and CDR2 from the germline V gene are KGHSH and LQKENI. The CDR3 nucleotides are TGTGCCAGCTCACCACCGGGGGCGAGCACAGATACGCAGTATTTT. Residues: CASSPPGASTDTQYF.

The V and J genes are TRBV27 and TRBJ2-7; D might be TRBD1 (6 bases). V dropped 4 bases and J dropped 9 bases, with 10 bases sitting between them. CDR1 MNHEY and CDR2 SMNVEV come from the germline V gene (reference sequence). CDR3 length: 11 amino acids. The CDR3 region has the DNA TGTGCCAGCAGTTCATTACAGGGGCAGTACTTC. Translating gives CASSSLQGQYF.

This chain uses TRBV18 with TRBJ2-7; TRBD2 aligns across 15 bases. CDR3 length: 17 residues. The V gene end was trimmed by 5 bases and the J gene end by 1 base; junction bases not matched to a gene: 6. CDR1 is KGHSH and CDR2 is LQKENI in the germline V gene. CDR3 sequence reads: CASSAGTSGGLSYEQYF. In DNA, the CDR3 is TGTGCCAGCTCAGCCGGGACTAGCGGGGGGTTATCCTACGAGCAGTACTTC.

This sequence joins TRBV5-6 and TRBJ1-2; 9 positions agree with TRBD1. Germline lookup yields CDR1 SGHDT and CDR2 YYEEEE. V shed 3 bases and J 4 bases; nucleotides not matched to a gene: 1. The CDR3 runs to 13 residues. The CDR3 reads CASSWTGVYGYTF. The CDR3 region has the DNA TGTGCCAGCAGCTGGACAGGGGTCTATGGCTACACCTTC.

The J gene is TRBJ2-3, the V gene TRBV24-1, with 9 bases lining up with TRBD1. Trimming at V came to 4 bases and at J to 0 bases, leaving 1 base not matched to a gene. The CDR3 covers 15 residues. CDR1 is KGHDR and CDR2 is SFDVKD in the germline V gene. The DNA for the CDR3 is TGTGCCACCAGTGAAGGACAGGGGAGCACAGATACGCAGTATTTT. It specifies CATSEGQGSTDTQYF.

DNA for the CDR3: TGTGCCAGTAGTATAGTCAGGGTTGCGACAGATACGCAGTATTTT. Encoded protein: CASSIVRVATDTQYF. The chain has TRBV19 and TRBJ2-3; TRBD1 is a possible D gene (5 bases). V lost 1 base to trimming and J lost 3 bases, with 11 bases between them. CDR1 is LNHDA and CDR2 is SQIVND in the germline V gene (reference sequence). This CDR3 has 15 residues.

This clone was seen a single time. J is TRBJ2-2 and V is TRBV4-3; 7 bases align to TRBD2. The CDR3 contains 16 residues. Germline V gene lookup returns CDR1 LGHNA and CDR2 YSLEER. Unmatched junction bases numbered 10, after V lost 3 bases and J lost 6 bases. In DNA, the CDR3 is TGCGCCAGCAGCCACGTCGGGACTACCTTCTCCGGGGAGCTGTTTTTT. It yields the protein CASSHVGTTFSGELFF.

The chain combines TRBV7-9 with TRBJ1-4; no clear D. Trimming removed 4 bases at V and 10 bases at J, with 16 bases between. There are 14 residues in the CDR3. Germline V gene sequence: CDR1 SEHNR, CDR2 FQNEAQ (reference sequence). CDR3 sequence (DNA): TGTGCCAGCAGCTCGGGAAGAAGTACCCGAAAACTGTTTTTT. Protein product: CASSSGRSTRKLFF.

The DNA for the CDR3 is TGTGCCAGCAGCACACAGGGGTGGGATGAAGCTTTCTTT. Protein: CASSTQGWDEAFF. This chain links TRBV7-9 with TRBJ1-1; 7 positions match TRBD1. Unmatched junction bases numbered 7, after V lost 5 bases and J lost 7 bases. Germline values: CDR1 SEHNR, CDR2 FQNEAQ (reference sequence). This CDR3 has 13 residues.

A single count supports this clone. The chain combines TRBV7-2 with TRBJ1-2, with D hard to call. The germline V gene encodes CDR1 SGHTA and CDR2 FQGNSA. V gave up 0 bases and J gave up 7 bases, with 9 bases separating them. This CDR3 has 13 residues. Written as DNA, the CDR3 is TGTGCCAGCAGCTTAGCGGAGGCGGGTGGCTACACCTTC. Translating gives CASSLAEAGGYTF.

The V and J genes are TRBV4-1 and TRBJ2-2; 11 nucleotides align to TRBD1. Germline lookup yields CDR1 MGHRA and CDR2 YSYEKL. The CDR3 sequence is 14 residues long. V gave up 3 bases and J gave up 6 bases; unmatched junction bases: 0. The DNA for the CDR3 is TGCGCCAGCAGCCAGGGACAGGGGGCCGGGGAGCTGTTTTTT. Amino acids: CASSQGQGAGELFF.

The rearrangement joins TRBV2 to TRBJ2-7; 10 bases are a match to TRBD1. V lost 5 bases and J lost 6; bases outside the gene matches: 4. The CDR3 spans 13 residues. In germline, CDR1 is SNHLY, CDR2 FYNNEI. The CDR3 nucleotides read TGTGCCAGCAGTAGGGACAGGGGCGGCGAGCAGTACTTC. Amino acids: CASSRDRGGEQYF.

The rearrangement joins TRBV19 to TRBJ2-7; 7 bases align to TRBD1. Germline V CDR1 and CDR2: LNHDA, SQIVND (reference sequence). This CDR3 has 17 residues. The V gene end was trimmed by 9 bases and the J gene end by 5 bases; junction bases not matched to a gene: 22. This chain's CDR3 is CASPQSGQPYATHEQYF. CDR3 DNA: TGTGCCAGCCCACAATCGGGACAGCCCTACGCTACCCACGAGCAGTACTTC.

The V and J genes are TRBV6-2 or TRBV6-3 and TRBJ1-5; D might be TRBD1 (6 bases). Germline V CDR1 and CDR2: MNHEY, SVGEGT. There are 18 residues in the CDR3. V shed 6 bases and J shed 2 bases, with 23 bases lying between them. CDR3: CASSHPRDTPLGNQPQHF. The DNA of the CDR3 is TGTGCCAGCAGCCACCCCCGGGACACACCTCTTGGCAATCAGCCCCAGCATTTT.

This clone was seen a single time. The chain recombines TRBV19 with TRBJ1-1, with unresolved D. The germline V and J ends were trimmed by 2 bases and 1 base, with 11 bases remaining between them. In germline, CDR1 is LNHDA, CDR2 SQIVND (reference sequence). There are 15 residues in the CDR3. The CDR3 DNA is TGTGCCAGTAGTATATCTCACTCTTCGAACACTGAAGCTTTCTTT. Translating it yields CASSISHSSNTEAFF.

This rearrangement joins TRBV2 to TRBJ2-7, with D unclear. CDR1 is SNHLY, CDR2 FYNNEI, per germline. V dropped 3 bases and J dropped 5 bases, with 2 bases sitting between them. The CDR3 contains 10 residues. The CDR3 here is CASSDNEQYF. For the CDR3, the DNA is TGTGCCAGCAGTGATAACGAGCAGTACTTC.

This chain uses TRBV6-1 with TRBJ1-5; 9 bases fit TRBD1. This CDR3 region has 14 residues. The V gene end was trimmed by 6 bases and the J gene end by 2 bases; junction bases not matched to a gene: 2. Germline loops: CDR1 MNHNS, CDR2 SASEGT. The CDR3 region has the DNA TGTGCCAGCAGGGGACAGGGAGGCAATCAGCCCCAGCATTTT. This gives the protein CASRGQGGNQPQHF.